The 9 T cell receptor beta chains reported below all come from one sample, sequenced in a study of blood T cell repertoires in COVID-19. The repertoire was sequenced with immunoSEQ multiplex PCR; TCRdb's copy has only in-frame clones and lacks some. The sample lists 410,000 or so clones, 75% to 90% occurring once. Material for sequencing was peripheral blood. These receptors came from a woman aged 25 to 39 with active or convalescent COVID-19.

The rearrangement uses TRBV25-1 and TRBJ2-3, with D tentatively TRBD1 (5 bases). In germline, CDR1 is MGHDK, CDR2 SYGVNS. V lost 2 bases, J lost 6 bases, and 12 bases lay in between. The CDR3 length is 14 residues. The CDR3 here is CASSEAGSRDTQYF. The CDR3 region has the DNA TGTGCCAGCAGTGAAGCAGGGTCCCGGGATACGCAGTATTTT.

The CDR3 DNA is TGCGCCAGCAGCGCGAGACAGGTCCATGAGCAGTTCTTC. This gives the protein CASSARQVHEQFF. The chain links TRBV5-1 to TRBJ2-1; possible D gene TRBD1, 6 bases. Looked up from germline, CDR1 is SGHRS and CDR2 is YFSETQ. V dropped 4 bases and J dropped 8 bases, with 13 bases sitting between them. The CDR3 extends over 13 amino acids.

The chain carries TRBV5-1 and TRBJ1-1, with D unresolved. Trimming pared 0 bases from V and 4 bases from J, leaving 13 bases between. The CDR3 is 15 residues long. Germline V gene sequence: CDR1 SGHRS, CDR2 YFSETQ. This chain's CDR3 is CASSLVGVAGTEAFF. The CDR3 DNA is TGCGCCAGCAGCTTGGTGGGTGTAGCCGGCACTGAAGCTTTCTTT. Together with reference TRBV5-1 and TRBJ1-1, the CDR3 gives the full variable domain: KAGVTQTPRYLIKTRGQQVTLSCSPISGHRSVSWYQQTPGQGLQFLFEYFSETQRNKGNFPGRFSGRQFSNSRSEMNVSTLELGDSALYLCASSLVGVAGTEAFFGQGTRLTVV.

V is TRBV9 and J is TRBJ1-3; 7 bases are shared with TRBD1. Per germline, CDR1 SGDLS and CDR2 YYNGEE. The CDR3 is made up of 16 amino acids. The trim removed 4 bases at V and 0 bases at J, leaving 7 bases unmatched. In nucleotides, the CDR3 is TGTGCCAGCAGCACAAGGGGGGACAGCTCTGGAAACACCATATATTTT. This encodes CASSTRGDSSGNTIYF.

The rearrangement links TRBV19 to TRBJ1-2, with D perhaps matching TRBD1 (5 bases). This CDR3 contains 12 residues. Germline loops: CDR1 LNHDA, CDR2 SQIVND (reference sequence). Between the trimmed V and J ends, which lost 6 bases and 7 bases, there was a span of 12 bases. The CDR3 DNA reads TGTGCCAGTAGCAGGGCAGCCGGTGGCTACACCTTC. As protein: CASSRAAGGYTF.

J is TRBJ1-1 and V is TRBV19, with TRBD1 matching 9 bases. Trimming took 1 base from V and 5 from J; bases not matched to a gene: 5. Germline CDR1 and CDR2: LNHDA and SQIVND (reference sequence). The CDR3 has 15 amino acids. CDR3 loop: CASSIGDRVLTEAFF. The CDR3 bases are TGTGCCAGTAGTATAGGGGACAGGGTCTTGACTGAAGCTTTCTTT.

This clone came up a few times. The chain combines TRBV7-9 with TRBJ1-2; 10 nucleotides agree with TRBD1. The V segment lost 3 bases and the J segment 6 bases; nucleotides outside the gene matches: 7. CDR1 SEHNR and CDR2 FQNEAQ come from the germline V gene (reference sequence). This CDR3 has 15 amino acids. DNA of the CDR3: TGTGCCAGCAGCTTCACCGGGACAGGGGAAGATGGCTACACCTTC. Translated: CASSFTGTGEDGYTF. The entire variable domain, with the rest obtained from reference TRBV7-9 and TRBJ1-2, is as follows: DTGVSQNPRHKITKRGQNVTFRCDPISEHNRLYWYRQTLGQGPEFLTYFQNEAQLEKSRLLSDRFSAERPKGSFSTLEIQRTEQGDSAMYLCASSFTGTGEDGYTFGSGTRLTVV.

The V gene is TRBV4-1, the J gene TRBJ1-1; 7 nucleotides line up with TRBD1. CDR1 MGHRA and CDR2 YSYEKL come from the germline V gene. Trimming cost V 1 base and J 4 bases; bases outside gene matches: 9. The CDR3 is 16 residues long. The CDR3 DNA reads TGCGCCAGCAGCCAAGCGGGTCAGGGGGTATTCACTGAAGCTTTCTTT. The encoded protein is CASSQAGQGVFTEAFF.

The gene calls are TRBV11-2 and TRBJ2-1, with D perhaps TRBD1 (8 bases). V was shortened by 6 bases and J by 4 bases, with 16 bases between the two germline ends. Per germline, CDR1 SGHAT and CDR2 FQNNGV. This CDR3 is 15 amino acids long. CDR3 in DNA: TGTGCCAGCAGGGGGGGGACAGGAGCGTACAATGAGCAGTTCTTC. Encoded protein: CASRGGTGAYNEQFF.